These 10 T cell receptor beta chains were sequenced from one sample in a study of blood T cell repertoires in COVID-19 (dated by TCRdb to between 2020 and 2021). The method was the immunoSEQ multiplex PCR assay. Not all clones reach the TCRdb copy of this immuneACCESS table, which keeps in-frame sequences only. Checked studies attribute under half of the gap to unresolved V genes and leave the rest unexplained. The sample table shows about 400,000 clones, and more than 75% are seen once. Roughly 3% of the sample is held by the ten biggest clonotypes. The specimen was PBMCs or T cells enriched from blood (not recorded which). The source is a woman aged 25 to 39 who had recovered from COVID-19.

The rearrangement links TRBV4-1 to TRBJ2-2; D is uncertain. This CDR3 has 13 amino acids. The germline CDR1 and CDR2 sequences are MGHRA and YSYEKL. Trimming removed 0 bases at V and 4 bases at J, with 3 bases between. The DNA of the CDR3 is TGCGCCAGCAGCCAAGAGCGCACCGGGGAGCTGTTTTTT. Translating gives CASSQERTGELFF.

The V gene is TRBV2, the J gene TRBJ2-3; D not resolved. CDR1 SNHLY and CDR2 FYNNEI come from the germline V gene. The V end was cut by 0 bases, the J end by 0 bases, with 7 bases between. The CDR3 has 15 amino acids. In DNA, the CDR3 is TGTGCCAGCAGTGAAGCCCGGGTTAGCACAGATACGCAGTATTTT. Translating gives CASSEARVSTDTQYF.

The chain employs TRBV7-2 and TRBJ2-1, with a weak D call TRBD2 (6 bases). This CDR3 spans 16 amino acids. From germline, CDR1 is SGHTA and CDR2 FQGNSA. Trimming removed 3 bases from V and 4 bases from J, with 16 bases in between. Here the CDR3 reads CASSLEVGGPYNEQFF. The CDR3 DNA is TGTGCCAGCAGCTTGGAAGTGGGAGGACCTTACAATGAGCAGTTCTTC.

This chain connects TRBV19 to TRBJ1-1; 9 bases align to TRBD1. The CDR3 spans 11 residues. After removal of 10 bases from V and 13 bases from J, the junction contained 10 bases not matched to a gene. Germline CDR1 reads LNHDA; CDR2 reads SQIVND (reference sequence). CDR3 DNA sequence: TGTGCCATCCCGGGGGACAGGGCGCATTTCTTT. Protein product: CAIPGDRAHFF.

The chain employs TRBV3-1 (or the pseudogene TRBV3-2) and TRBJ1-2; 9 nucleotides agree with TRBD1. V lost 2 bases to trimming and J lost 14 bases; unmatched junction nucleotides: 6. Germline CDR1 LGHDT, CDR2 YNNKEL (reference sequence). The CDR3 covers 12 residues. CDR3 residues: CASSQWDRETTF. The CDR3 nucleotides read TGTGCCAGCAGCCAATGGGACAGGGAGACAACCTTC.

This clone was picked up a small number of times. The chain couples TRBV6-5 to TRBJ1-6; 9 nucleotides line up with TRBD1. The trim removed 0 bases at V and 8 bases at J, leaving 2 bases unmatched. This CDR3 comprises 15 residues. Germline CDR1 is MNHEY and CDR2 is SVGAGI. The CDR3 coding sequence is TGTGCCAGCAGTTACTCCGACAGGGGGGATTCACCCCTCCACTTT. This sequence encodes CASSYSDRGDSPLHF.

This clone has a handful of counts. The V and J genes are TRBV7-9 and TRBJ1-1, with 8 bases lining up with TRBD1. Germline V gene data show CDR1 as SEHNR and CDR2 as FQNEAQ (reference sequence). After removal of 4 bases from V and 6 bases from J, the junction contained 7 bases not matched to a gene. CDR3 size: 14 residues. The CDR3 nucleotides are TGTGCCAGCAGCTGGACAGGGAGGGGTTCTGAAGCTTTCTTT. Its translation: CASSWTGRGSEAFF.

The chain links TRBV2 to TRBJ1-5, with D hard to call. V gave up 6 bases and J gave up 2 bases, with 14 bases separating them. In germline, CDR1 is SNHLY, CDR2 FYNNEI. This CDR3 has 15 residues. The CDR3 spells CASREDWDGNQPQHF. The CDR3 DNA reads as TGTGCCAGCAGAGAGGACTGGGATGGCAATCAGCCCCAGCATTTT.

V gene TRBV2 combines with J gene TRBJ2-7, with D perhaps TRBD2 (5 bases). There are 14 residues in the CDR3. CDR1 SNHLY and CDR2 FYNNEI come from the germline V gene. V lost 4 bases and J 7 bases, leaving 17 bases between the germline ends. CDR3 amino acids: CASSAGRGFGEQYF. Written as DNA, the CDR3 is TGTGCCAGCAGTGCCGGCCGGGGTTTCGGTGAGCAGTACTTC. Variable domain in full (rest from reference TRBV2 and TRBJ2-7): EPEVTQTPSHQVTQMGQEVILRCVPISNHLYFYWYRQILGQKVEFLVSFYNNEISEKSEIFDDQFSVERPDGSNFTLKIRSTKLEDSAMYFCASSAGRGFGEQYFGPGTRLTVT.

The chain uses TRBV5-1 and TRBJ1-1; D not resolved. The CDR3 is 14 amino acids. Per germline, CDR1 SGHRS and CDR2 YFSETQ. V lost 1 base and J lost 6, with 13 bases in between. The CDR3 nucleotides are TGCGCCAGCAGCTTGACCGGGGTTAGCGCTGAAGCTTTCTTT. Encoded protein: CASSLTGVSAEAFF. The entire variable domain, with the rest obtained from reference TRBV5-1 and TRBJ1-1, is as follows: KAGVTQTPRYLIKTRGQQVTLSCSPISGHRSVSWYQQTPGQGLQFLFEYFSETQRNKGNFPGRFSGRQFSNSRSEMNVSTLELGDSALYLCASSLTGVSAEAFFGQGTRLTVV.